Each of the 5 T cell receptor beta chains below was sequenced from the same sample in a study of T cell changes during pregnancy in multiple sclerosis. TCRdb's copy holds only in-frame clones and misses some; the assay was immunoSEQ multiplex PCR. Altogether about 120,000 clones are present, approximately 95% being singletons, with the ten largest covering 6.2%. Here the sequenced sample was peripheral blood, taken before pregnancy. Receptors originate from a female donor with multiple sclerosis, enrolled in a pregnancy study.

J is TRBJ2-3 and V is TRBV5-1; tentative D call: TRBD1 (6 bases). The CDR3 has 15 residues. Germline V gene lookup returns CDR1 SGHRS and CDR2 YFSETQ. Trimming removed 5 bases at V and 3 bases at J, with 16 bases between. This CDR3 reads CASRGTPRDTDTQYF. The CDR3 region has the DNA TGCGCCAGCAGGGGGACACCTCGGGATACAGATACGCAGTATTTT.

The rearrangement links TRBV14 to TRBJ2-5; TRBD1 is a possible D gene (5 bases). The CDR3 runs 14 residues. The V and J ends lost 0 bases and 5 bases respectively, with 10 bases between them. Germline assignment: CDR1 SGHDN and CDR2 FVKESK. Written as DNA, the CDR3 is TGTGCCAGCAGCCAAGATAGGGGAAAGGAGACCCAGTACTTC. Residues: CASSQDRGKETQYF.

The genes are TRBV5-5 and TRBJ2-7, with 12 bases lining up with TRBD1. Germline assignment: CDR1 SGHKS and CDR2 YYEKEE (reference sequence). The CDR3 covers 15 residues. The V and J ends lost 4 bases and 6 bases, in that order; junction bases with no gene match: 8. CDR3 protein: CASSRGGQGAAEQYF. The DNA of the CDR3 is TGTGCCAGCAGCCGCGGGGGACAGGGGGCCGCCGAGCAGTACTTC.

This clone was picked up one time. The chain is built from TRBV5-4 and TRBJ1-2; the match to TRBD1 covers 7 bases. Trimming cost V 1 base and J 4 bases; bases outside gene matches: 4. Germline loops: CDR1 SGHNT, CDR2 YYREEE (reference sequence). The CDR3 is 14 amino acids. CDR3 residues: CASSLRGTAYGYTF. In DNA, the CDR3 is TGTGCCAGCAGCTTGCGAGGGACAGCCTATGGCTACACCTTC.

This chain uses TRBV18 with TRBJ2-2; 7 bases are a match to TRBD1. The length of the CDR3 is 17 residues. CDR1 is KGHSH, CDR2 LQKENI, per germline. V gave up 0 bases and J gave up 4 bases; unmatched junction bases: 8. This chain's CDR3 is CASSPPVTGTVTGELFF. DNA for the CDR3: TGTGCCAGCTCACCACCAGTGACAGGGACGGTCACCGGGGAGCTGTTTTTT.